The 32 T cell receptor beta chains below come from one sample, sequenced in a study of T cell responses to AZD1222 COVID-19 vaccine. The table came from immunoSEQ multiplex PCR; TCRdb's copy has only in-frame clones and leaves some out. This sample has fewer than 250,000 clones; approximately 92% occur once, and the top ten carry 1% to 1.5%. Specimen: peripheral blood, collected on day 0 of AZD1222 vaccination. Receptors originate from an adult in good health.

Here the CDR3 reads CSVEGGTTDTQYF. CDR3 DNA: TGCAGCGTTGAAGGAGGGACCACAGATACGCAGTATTTT. The J gene is TRBJ2-3, the V gene TRBV29-1; D may match TRBD1 or TRBD2 (5 bases each). The CDR3 spans 13 residues. Per germline, CDR1 SQVTM and CDR2 ANQGSEA. V lost 1 base to trimming and J lost 2 bases, with 7 bases between them.

The genes are TRBV7-2 and TRBJ1-6; TRBD1 might be the D (5 bases). CDR3 length equals 15 residues. Between the trimmed V and J ends, which lost 2 bases and 5 bases, there was a span of 10 bases. In germline, CDR1 is SGHTA, CDR2 FQGNSA. The CDR3 DNA reads TGTGCCAGCAGCTTATTTTGGGGGGATAATTCACCCCTCCACTTT. This encodes CASSLFWGDNSPLHF.

This clone was found once. The V and J genes are TRBV24-1 and TRBJ2-1, with TRBD2 identical over 11 bases. Per the germline V gene, CDR1 is KGHDR and CDR2 is SFDVKD. The CDR3 contains 18 residues. The J segment lost 2 bases and the V segment lost 2 bases, leaving 7 bases of the junction unmatched. CDR3 sequence (DNA): TGTGCCACCAGTGATTCTACTAGCGGGGGCTTCACCTACAATGAGCAGTTCTTC. Translation: CATSDSTSGGFTYNEQFF.

The chain combines TRBV18 with TRBJ1-1; TRBD1 is a possible D gene (6 bases). The germline gives CDR1 KGHSH, CDR2 LQKENI. Trimming removed 6 bases at V and 6 bases at J, with 23 bases between. CDR3 length: 16 residues. This CDR3 reads CASSRTALLRVPEAFF. The CDR3, as DNA: TGTGCCAGCTCGCGGACAGCGCTACTTAGAGTACCTGAAGCTTTCTTT.

In DNA, the CDR3 is TGTGCCAGCAGTGAAGCTCCCGGGCTCTCCTCTGGAAACACCATATATTTT. This encodes CASSEAPGLSSGNTIYF. V gene TRBV6-1 combines with J gene TRBJ1-3; D is unclear. Germline CDR1 and CDR2: MNHNS and SASEGT. Trimming removed 0 bases from V and 0 bases from J, with 12 bases in between. This CDR3 region has 17 residues.

This chain connects TRBV28 to TRBJ1-4; 9 bases align to TRBD1. The CDR3 loop spans 15 amino acids. After removal of 2 bases from V and 4 bases from J, the junction contained 2 bases not matched to a gene. Germline CDR1 reads MDHEN; CDR2 reads SYDVKM. In DNA form, the CDR3 reads TGTGCCAGCAGTTTAGTGGACAGGGGTAATGAAAAACTGTTTTTT. Translating it yields CASSLVDRGNEKLFF.

The chain joins TRBV2 to TRBJ1-5; 8 bases fit TRBD1. V lost 6 bases, J lost 2 bases, and 9 bases stayed unmatched. This CDR3 comprises 16 residues. CDR1 SNHLY and CDR2 FYNNEI come from the germline V gene. As DNA, the CDR3 is TGTGCCAGCAGCCAATCCTCGGGACAGGGCAATCAGCCCCAGCATTTT. Translation: CASSQSSGQGNQPQHF.

The rearrangement links TRBV12-3 or TRBV12-4 to TRBJ1-1; a possible D gene is TRBD1 (5 bases). Trimming removed 11 bases from V and 0 bases from J, with 13 bases in between. The CDR3 has 13 amino acids. The CDR3 loop reads CASSWGVNTEAFF. CDR3 sequence (DNA): TGTGCCTCAAGTTGGGGGGTGAACACTGAAGCTTTCTTT.

The chain carries TRBV7-8 and TRBJ2-6; D remains unclear. Germline CDR1 SGHVS, CDR2 FQNEAQ. V gave up 0 bases and J gave up 0 bases, with 12 bases separating them. The length of the CDR3 is 18 residues. CDR3 in amino acids: CASSLAIGFPSGANVLTF. The CDR3 nucleotides read TGTGCCAGCAGCTTAGCGATCGGATTTCCCTCTGGGGCCAACGTCCTGACTTTC.

The chain joins TRBV12-3 or TRBV12-4 to TRBJ1-1; maybe TRBD1 (5 bases). V dropped 5 bases and J dropped 1 base, with 8 bases sitting between them. This CDR3 region has 13 residues. The CDR3 is CASSRQRNTEAFF. The CDR3, as DNA: TGTGCCAGCAGTCGACAGCGGAACACTGAAGCTTTCTTT.

The CDR3 loop is CASSLGRLSATNEKLFF. CDR3 sequence (DNA): TGTGCCAGCAGCTTAGGACGACTATCGGCAACTAATGAAAAACTGTTTTTT. The chain uses TRBV7-8 and TRBJ1-4; D gene unclear. This CDR3 has 17 residues. The V and J ends lost 1 base and 0 bases respectively, with 12 bases between them. Germline-derived CDR1 and CDR2 are SGHVS and FQNEAQ.

V is TRBV13 and J is TRBJ2-1; D is perhaps TRBD2 (5 bases). The CDR3 covers 16 residues. The V and J ends lost 5 bases and 7 bases respectively, with 21 bases between them. CDR1 and CDR2 (germline): PRHDT, FYEKMQ (reference sequence). CDR3 loop: CASSPPTVRVKNEQFF. Written as DNA, the CDR3 is TGTGCCAGCAGCCCTCCGACGGTGAGGGTGAAGAATGAGCAGTTCTTC.

The chain combines TRBV14 with TRBJ2-7; 7 nucleotides align to TRBD1. V gave up 1 base and J gave up 4 bases; unmatched junction bases: 13. The CDR3 extends over 17 amino acids. Germline V gene sequence: CDR1 SGHDN, CDR2 FVKESK. DNA of the CDR3: TGTGCCAGCAGCCAAGGAGCCTTGAGGGACAGCTTATACGAGCAGTACTTC. Its protein product is CASSQGALRDSLYEQYF.

The CDR3 is CASSLSSGSNQPQHF. CDR3 bases: TGCGCCAGCAGCTTGTCTTCCGGTAGCAATCAGCCCCAGCATTTT. The rearrangement joins TRBV5-1 to TRBJ1-5; D uncertain. Germline CDR1 SGHRS, CDR2 YFSETQ. The CDR3 is 15 amino acids. Trimming took 1 base from V and 0 from J, leaving 8 bases between them. The complete variable domain, with remaining parts taken from reference TRBV5-1 and TRBJ1-5, reads KAGVTQTPRYLIKTRGQQVTLSCSPISGHRSVSWYQQTPGQGLQFLFEYFSETQRNKGNFPGRFSGRQFSNSRSEMNVSTLELGDSALYLCASSLSSGSNQPQHFGDGTRLSIL.

The V call is TRBV5-4, the J call TRBJ1-2; 7 nucleotides align to TRBD1. There are 18 residues in the CDR3. Germline CDR1 reads SGHNT; CDR2 reads YYREEE (reference sequence). V shed 5 bases, J shed 3 bases, and the junction held 19 bases outside the gene matches. The chain's CDR3 is CASSSGGTARLGDYGYTF. The CDR3, as DNA: TGTGCCAGCAGTTCCGGTGGGACAGCCCGTTTAGGGGACTATGGCTACACCTTC.

The V gene is TRBV6-5, the J gene TRBJ1-2; 9 nucleotides agree with TRBD1. CDR3 size: 14 residues. CDR1 and CDR2 (germline): MNHEY, SVGAGI. J was trimmed by 5 bases and V by 6 bases; bases with no gene match: 7. CDR3 nucleotide sequence: TGTGCCAGCAGGATACAGGGGGCAATTTATGGCTACACCTTC. It translates to CASRIQGAIYGYTF.

V and J are TRBV5-6 and TRBJ1-1; the D gene is possibly TRBD1 (5 bases). Germline CDR1 SGHDT, CDR2 YYEEEE. This CDR3 has 15 amino acids. V was pared by 4 bases and J by 3 bases, with 16 bases between. CDR3 region: CASSRGLGHYTEAFF. In nucleotides, the CDR3 is TGTGCCAGCAGCCGCGGTTTAGGACACTACACTGAAGCTTTCTTT.

The chain uses TRBV4-3 and TRBJ2-7, with TRBD1 matching over 11 bases. Germline CDR1 and CDR2: LGHNA and YSLEER. The V gene end was trimmed by 0 bases and the J gene end by 1 base; junction bases not matched to a gene: 11. The CDR3 runs 19 residues. CDR3 DNA: TGCGCCAGCAGCCAAGATTTCACCGGGACAGGGGGTGGTTCCTACGAGCAGTACTTC. The encoded protein is CASSQDFTGTGGGSYEQYF.

J is TRBJ2-5 and V is TRBV18; 7 nucleotides agree with TRBD2. Per the germline V gene, CDR1 is KGHSH and CDR2 is LQKENI. Trimming at V came to 0 bases and at J to 2 bases, leaving 3 bases not matched to a gene. This CDR3 spans 15 amino acids. The CDR3 is CASSPPGGEQETQYF. The CDR3 DNA reads as TGTGCCAGCTCACCACCGGGGGGGGAACAAGAGACCCAGTACTTC.

This chain joins TRBV27 and TRBJ2-1; D gene uncertain. With 8 bases removed from V and 7 bases from J, the gap between germline ends came to 12 bases. The CDR3 totals 12 residues. Per the germline V gene, CDR1 is MNHEY and CDR2 is SMNVEV (reference sequence). The CDR3 region is CASGIPRNEQFF. The DNA of the CDR3 is TGTGCCAGCGGGATCCCTCGTAATGAGCAGTTCTTC.

The rearrangement links TRBV6-5 to TRBJ1-1, with D unclear. The CDR3 length is 12 residues. Trimming stripped 5 bases from V and 7 bases from J, with 11 bases between. Per germline, CDR1 MNHEY and CDR2 SVGAGI. CDR3 sequence reads: CASSLRNLEAFF. The CDR3 nucleotides read TGTGCCAGCAGTCTTAGGAACCTTGAAGCTTTCTTT.

V usage is TRBV12-3 or TRBV12-4 and J usage is TRBJ1-1, with D possibly being TRBD1 (6 bases). V lost 6 bases and J 7 bases, leaving 15 bases between the germline ends. The CDR3 contains 13 residues. The CDR3 spells CASRGGGYNEAFF. The CDR3 DNA is TGTGCCAGCAGAGGGGGAGGGTATAATGAAGCTTTCTTT.

The chain uses TRBV27 and TRBJ2-5; unclear D gene. Trimming took off 2 bases at V and 8 bases at J, with 9 bases between the two ends. CDR1 and CDR2 from the germline V gene are MNHEY and SMNVEV (reference sequence). This CDR3 has 12 amino acids. The CDR3 sequence: CASSLRAGTQYF. DNA of the CDR3: TGTGCCAGCAGTTTAAGGGCCGGCACCCAGTACTTC.

The genes are TRBV3-1 (or the pseudogene TRBV3-2) and TRBJ2-3; the D is unclear. V was trimmed by 5 bases and J by 6 bases, leaving 6 bases between them. CDR1 is LGHDT and CDR2 is YNNKEL in the germline V gene (reference sequence). The CDR3 has 11 amino acids. CDR3 sequence (DNA): TGTGCCAGCAGCGCACTGGATACGCAGTATTTT. This encodes CASSALDTQYF.

V and J are TRBV3-1 (or the pseudogene TRBV3-2) and TRBJ1-1; a weak D match, TRBD1 (5 bases). Looked up from germline, CDR1 is LGHDT and CDR2 is YNNKEL (reference sequence). Trimming took 1 base from V and 1 from J, leaving 7 bases between them. CDR3 length equals 14 residues. The CDR3 DNA reads TGTGCCAGCAGCCAAGGGACACCGAACACTGAAGCTTTCTTT. Translated: CASSQGTPNTEAFF.

This chain connects TRBV5-6 to TRBJ1-5; D not resolved. V was trimmed by 0 bases and J by 0 bases, leaving 10 bases between them. Germline V gene sequence: CDR1 SGHDT, CDR2 YYEEEE. This CDR3 contains 16 residues. The CDR3 DNA follows: TGTGCCAGCAGCTTGGCAGGCGGTTCTAGCAATCAGCCCCAGCATTTT. Amino acids: CASSLAGGSSNQPQHF. Complete variable domain (other parts from reference TRBV5-6 and TRBJ1-5): DAGVTQSPTHLIKTRGQQVTLRCSPKSGHDTVSWYQQALGQGPQFIFQYYEEEERQRGNFPDRFSGHQFPNYSSELNVNALLLGDSALYLCASSLAGGSSNQPQHFGDGTRLSIL.

The chain uses TRBV2 and TRBJ1-2, with D hard to call. The V end was cut by 6 bases, the J end by 10 bases, with 9 bases between. The V gene's germline CDR1 is SNHLY and CDR2 FYNNEI. This CDR3 spans 10 amino acids. The CDR3 sequence: CASRETSYTF. The CDR3 DNA reads TGTGCCAGCAGAGAGACGTCCTACACCTTC.

The chain couples TRBV29-1 to TRBJ2-7; D gene unclear. The CDR3 sequence is 11 residues long. The V end was cut by 2 bases, the J end by 3 bases, with 5 bases between. Germline CDR1 reads SQVTM; CDR2 reads ANQGSEA. The CDR3 DNA follows: TGCAGCGTTGAAAACAGCTACGAGCAGTACTTC. Protein product: CSVENSYEQYF.

The chain employs TRBV9 and TRBJ1-5; D is uncertain. Germline CDR1 SGDLS, CDR2 YYNGEE. V lost 0 bases and J lost 6, with 7 bases in between. The CDR3 is made up of 13 amino acids. This CDR3 is CASSVDGSQPQHF. CDR3 DNA: TGTGCCAGCAGCGTAGACGGGTCTCAGCCCCAGCATTTT.

The chain combines TRBV2 with TRBJ2-1; TRBD1 aligns across 8 bases. This CDR3 is built from 15 residues. Germline loops: CDR1 SNHLY, CDR2 FYNNEI. V shed 5 bases and J 5 bases; nucleotides not matched to a gene: 8. The CDR3: CASSLDRGTHNEQFF. CDR3 nucleotides: TGTGCCAGCAGTCTAGACAGGGGTACCCACAATGAGCAGTTCTTC.

The chain links TRBV19 to TRBJ1-2; 7 bases align to TRBD1. Unmatched junction bases numbered 11, after V lost 4 bases and J lost 3 bases. Per the germline V gene, CDR1 is LNHDA and CDR2 is SQIVND (reference sequence). The CDR3 covers 16 residues. CDR3 DNA sequence: TGTGCCAGTAGTAGTGACTCAGGGGGAGCCTACTATGGCTACACCTTC. Translation gives CASSSDSGGAYYGYTF. Using reference TRBV19 and TRBJ1-2 for the parts outside the CDR3, the full variable domain is DGGITQSPKYLFRKEGQNVTLSCEQNLNHDAMYWYRQDPGQGLRLIYYSQIVNDFQKGDIAEGYSVSREKKESFPLTVTSAQKNPTAFYLCASSSDSGGAYYGYTFGSGTRLTVV.

The chain is built from TRBV5-1 and TRBJ2-5; 7 bases agree with TRBD2. Germline values: CDR1 SGHRS, CDR2 YFSETQ. The V segment lost 4 bases and the J segment 1 base; nucleotides outside the gene matches: 10. The CDR3 has 16 amino acids. The CDR3 DNA is TGCGCCAGCAGCAGGACTAGTCCCTCACCCCAAGAGACCCAGTACTTC. This encodes CASSRTSPSPQETQYF.